The 23 T cell receptor beta chains listed next were all sequenced from one sample in a study of T cell repertoires in cytomegalovirus infection. No cognate antigen is known for these TCRs. TCRdb itself ran the reads through MiXCR, one entry per CDR3 protein. Of about 480,000 distinct CDR3 sequences listed, 33% were seen once; the top ten hold roughly 16%. Sequencing was performed on cultured PBMCs, taken from culture after CMV antigen stimulation. The receptors shown here come from a human donor in good health (CMV status not recorded). Some clones in this sample may be carry-over from other donors' samples.

The chain recombines TRBV20-1 with TRBJ2-1; possibly TRBD1 or TRBD2 for D (5 bases each). The germline V gene has CDR1 DFQATT and CDR2 SNEGSKA (reference sequence). The germline V and J ends were trimmed by 0 bases and 9 bases, with 18 bases remaining between them. This CDR3 region has 15 residues. The CDR3 protein is CSARDQGSVKFEQFF. The CDR3 region has the DNA TGCAGTGCTAGAGATCAGGGTAGCGTCAAGTTTGAGCAGTTCTTC.

V is TRBV27 and J is TRBJ2-2; 13 nucleotides agree with TRBD2. The CDR3 is 15 residues long. V lost 8 bases, J lost 8 bases, and 8 bases stayed unmatched. The germline V gene encodes CDR1 MNHEY and CDR2 SMNVEV (reference sequence). CDR3 protein: CASAYPTSGRGELFF. The DNA for the CDR3 is TGTGCCAGCGCGTACCCGACTAGCGGGAGGGGGGAGCTGTTTTTT.

The chain links TRBV27 to TRBJ1-2, with a possible D match to TRBD1 (6 bases). CDR3 size: 17 residues. Germline CDR1 reads MNHEY; CDR2 reads SMNVEV (reference sequence). V lost 7 bases to trimming and J lost 5 bases, with 26 bases between them. DNA for the CDR3: TGTGCCAGCAATAAATTGGGGGCAGGGGCGCTTTCTTATGGCTACACCTTC. Translated, it gives CASNKLGAGALSYGYTF.

This clonotype was detected a few times. The CDR3 DNA follows: TGTGCCACCAGTGATCCACCGGGACAGGGGACCTACAATGAGCAGTTCTTC. Translation gives CATSDPPGQGTYNEQFF. The chain uses TRBV24-1 and TRBJ2-1, with TRBD1 matching over 10 bases. Trimming at V came to 3 bases and at J to 2 bases, leaving 6 bases not matched to a gene. The CDR3 length is 17 residues. Looked up from germline, CDR1 is KGHDR and CDR2 is SFDVKD.

The chain is built from TRBV11-3 and TRBJ2-5; TRBD2 matches at 8 bases. This CDR3 is 17 amino acids long. Germline lookup yields CDR1 SGHNT and CDR2 YENEEA. The trim removed 5 bases at V and 0 bases at J, leaving 11 bases unmatched. The CDR3 region has the DNA TGTGCCAGCAGCCACGGGGGGGAGCGGACGTACCAAGAGACCCAGTACTTC. Residues: CASSHGGERTYQETQYF.

In its sample, this clonotype was seen a few times. The genes are TRBV11-2 and TRBJ2-2; D gene ambiguous. Per germline, CDR1 SGHAT and CDR2 FQNNGV. The CDR3 consists of 14 residues. V was pared by 0 bases and J by 5 bases, with 7 bases between. The CDR3 region is CASSLEWSTGELFF. CDR3 nucleotides: TGTGCCAGCAGCTTAGAATGGTCGACCGGGGAGCTGTTTTTT.

In its sample, this clonotype was seen a few times. The gene calls are TRBV7-3 and TRBJ1-1; D is uncertain. The CDR3 length is 13 residues. Trimming removed 3 bases at V and 1 base at J, with 6 bases between. The V gene's germline CDR1 is SGHTA and CDR2 FQGTGA. The CDR3 DNA sequence: TGTGCCAGCAGCTTTGCTCCGAACACTGAAGCTTTCTTT. It yields the protein CASSFAPNTEAFF.

The rearrangement uses TRBV28 and TRBJ2-5, with D tentatively TRBD2 (6 bases). CDR3 size: 15 residues. Per germline, CDR1 MDHEN and CDR2 SYDVKM. V shed 4 bases and J shed 6 bases, with 18 bases lying between them. DNA of the CDR3: TGTGCCAGCAGTTCCTTAGCGGCTCTGATTAAGACCCAGTACTTC. Protein sequence: CASSSLAALIKTQYF.

This clonotype showed up just a few times. The V call is TRBV4-3, the J call TRBJ1-2; TRBD1 aligns across 9 bases. V was clipped by 0 bases and J by 8 bases; unmatched bases: 4. Germline lookup yields CDR1 LGHNA and CDR2 YSLEER. The CDR3 is made up of 14 amino acids. CDR3 DNA sequence: TGCGCCAGCAGCCAAGAAACAGGGGGCGGGGGCTACACCTTC. Residues: CASSQETGGGGYTF.

This clonotype was counted a single time. Written as DNA, the CDR3 is TGTGCCAGCAGCCTCCGGCAGGTGAACACAGATACGCAGTATTTT. Translated, it gives CASSLRQVNTDTQYF. The chain is built from TRBV6-2 or TRBV6-3 and TRBJ2-3; D ambiguous. The germline V and J ends were trimmed by 6 bases and 2 bases, with 15 bases remaining between them. This CDR3 has 15 amino acids. The V gene's germline CDR1 is MNHEY and CDR2 SVGEGT.

The chain combines TRBV4-1 with TRBJ1-5; TRBD1 matches 11 bases. V was clipped by 1 base and J by 7 bases; unmatched bases: 3. The CDR3 covers 15 residues. Germline values: CDR1 MGHRA, CDR2 YSYEKL. CDR3 nucleotides: TGCGCCAGCAGCCAAGGGACAGGGGGCGGACAGCCCCAGCATTTT. This encodes CASSQGTGGGQPQHF.

CDR3 amino acids: CASSPDKGLVFYNEQFF. The CDR3 nucleotides are TGTGCCAGCAGTCCAGACAAGGGACTAGTATTCTACAATGAGCAGTTCTTC. V is TRBV12-3 or TRBV12-4 and J is TRBJ2-1; 8 nucleotides agree with TRBD2. CDR3 length: 17 amino acids. V gave up 5 bases and J gave up 3 bases; unmatched junction bases: 12.

This sequence joins TRBV7-2 and TRBJ2-2; D is undetermined. V was trimmed by 0 bases and J by 9 bases, leaving 5 bases between them. CDR1 SGHTA and CDR2 FQGNSA come from the germline V gene. The CDR3 covers 12 residues. The CDR3 reads CASSLANRELFF. The DNA of the CDR3 is TGTGCCAGCAGCTTAGCTAACCGGGAGCTGTTTTTT.

Here the CDR3 DNA reads TGTGCCAGCCACGGGACTTCTTCCTGGTACGAGCAGTACTTC. Translating it yields CASHGTSSWYEQYF. This chain joins TRBV27 and TRBJ2-7, with D possibly being TRBD2 (6 bases). The length of the CDR3 is 14 residues. The germline CDR1 and CDR2 sequences are MNHEY and SMNVEV (reference sequence). V lost 8 bases, J lost 4 bases, and 18 bases lay in between.

This clonotype was found a few times. The gene calls are TRBV28 and TRBJ1-4, with TRBD1 matching over 9 bases. The CDR3 has 16 residues. Germline CDR1 reads MDHEN; CDR2 reads SYDVKM. V lost 4 bases and J lost 6; bases outside the gene matches: 9. As DNA, the CDR3 is TGTGCCAGCAGTTCAACGGGACAGGGTGAATATGAAAAACTGTTTTTT. This sequence encodes CASSSTGQGEYEKLFF.

This clonotype was observed a few times. The V gene is TRBV12-3 or TRBV12-4, the J gene TRBJ2-5; D is uncertain. Trimming took off 5 bases at V and 3 bases at J, with 7 bases between the two ends. CDR3 length equals 12 residues. DNA for the CDR3: TGTGCCAGCAGTCCCAAGGAAGAGACCCAGTACTTC. Translating it yields CASSPKEETQYF.

The V and J genes are TRBV19 and TRBJ1-1; tentative D call: TRBD1 (5 bases). Germline CDR1 LNHDA, CDR2 SQIVND (reference sequence). CDR3 size: 17 residues. The V end lost 0 bases, the J end lost 1 base, and 15 bases lay between the germline ends. For the CDR3, the DNA is TGTGCCAGTAGTATAGACCTTCGGGGACGCACGAACACTGAAGCTTTCTTT. Protein product: CASSIDLRGRTNTEAFF.

This clonotype was picked up a small number of times. The chain couples TRBV6-1 to TRBJ1-4, with 12 nucleotides matching TRBD1. The CDR3 runs 14 residues. CDR1 is MNHNS and CDR2 is SASEGT in the germline V gene. V shed 8 bases, J shed 8 bases, and the junction held 6 bases outside the gene matches. The CDR3 nucleotides are TGTGCCAGCGATCCGGGACAGGGGGCCGAAAAACTGTTTTTT. Amino acids: CASDPGQGAEKLFF.

The chain is built from TRBV7-2 and TRBJ2-3; 7 bases align to TRBD2. V dropped 5 bases and J dropped 5; count of bases not matched to a gene: 10. This CDR3 spans 15 amino acids. Germline lookup yields CDR1 SGHTA and CDR2 FQGNSA. The chain's CDR3 is CASSLGVASGDTQYF. The DNA for the CDR3 is TGTGCCAGCAGCCTGGGGGTGGCTAGCGGAGATACGCAGTATTTT.

The count of this clonotype is one. The chain combines TRBV6-2 or TRBV6-3 with TRBJ1-1; no clear D gene. From germline, CDR1 is MNHEY and CDR2 SVGEGT. CDR3 length equals 12 residues. Trimming took 6 bases from V and 5 from J, leaving 10 bases between them. This CDR3 is CASRQSETEAFF. The CDR3 DNA is TGTGCCAGCAGGCAGAGTGAGACTGAAGCTTTCTTT.

In its sample, this clonotype was seen many times. The chain recombines TRBV7-2 with TRBJ2-2; the D gene is possibly TRBD2 (5 bases). The CDR3 spans 15 residues. CDR1 is SGHTA, CDR2 FQGNSA, per germline. V was pared by 8 bases and J by 0 bases, with 13 bases between. This CDR3 reads CASSLRRSNTGELFF. Here the CDR3 DNA reads TGTGCCAGCTCGTTACGGAGGTCGAACACCGGGGAGCTGTTTTTT.

This clonotype was observed a few times. The chain has TRBV28 and TRBJ2-5; TRBD1 matches at 8 bases. V was pared by 5 bases and J by 3 bases, with 5 bases of the junction left unmatched. Germline CDR1 is MDHEN and CDR2 is SYDVKM. This CDR3 is 14 amino acids long. CDR3: CASSTETGEETQYF. CDR3 nucleotide sequence: TGTGCCAGCAGTACCGAGACAGGGGAAGAGACCCAGTACTTC.

The chain uses TRBV7-9 and TRBJ2-7; no clear D. Germline CDR1 and CDR2: SEHNR and FQNEAQ (reference sequence). The CDR3 is 13 amino acids. V was clipped by 1 base and J by 3 bases, with 7 bases between them. The CDR3 loop is CASSLDSNYEQYF. The CDR3 DNA sequence: TGTGCCAGCAGCTTAGACAGTAACTACGAGCAGTACTTC.